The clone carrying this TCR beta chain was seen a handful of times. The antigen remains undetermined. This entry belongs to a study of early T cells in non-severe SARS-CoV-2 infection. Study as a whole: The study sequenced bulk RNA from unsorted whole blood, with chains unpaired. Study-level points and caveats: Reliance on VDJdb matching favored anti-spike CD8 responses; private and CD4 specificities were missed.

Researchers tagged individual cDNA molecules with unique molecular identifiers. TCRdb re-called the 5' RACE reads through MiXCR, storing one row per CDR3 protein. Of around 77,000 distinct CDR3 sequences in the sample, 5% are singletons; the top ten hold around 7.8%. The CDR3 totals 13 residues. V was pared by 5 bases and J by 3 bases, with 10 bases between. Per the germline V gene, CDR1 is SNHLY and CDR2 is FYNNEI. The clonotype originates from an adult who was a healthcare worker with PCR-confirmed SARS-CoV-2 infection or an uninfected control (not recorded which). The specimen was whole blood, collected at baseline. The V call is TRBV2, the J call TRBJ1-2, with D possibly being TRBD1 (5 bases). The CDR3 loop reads CASSYDSDYGYTF. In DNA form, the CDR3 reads TGTGCCAGCAGTTACGACAGCGACTATGGCTACACCTTC.